These 8 T cell receptor beta chains originate from one sample sequenced in a study of cytomegalovirus exposure and HLA in healthy donors. The assay was immunoSEQ multiplex PCR, and TCRdb's table has in-frame clones only and misses some. The sample has 30,000 to 40,000 clones, over 80% seen once. The specimen was PBMCs. The receptors were sampled from a man aged 18-30 years in good health and CMV-seronegative.

This chain connects TRBV11-2 to TRBJ2-2, with TRBD2 matching over 9 bases. This CDR3 is built from 18 residues. V gave up 4 bases and J gave up 4 bases; unmatched junction bases: 13. Germline V CDR1 and CDR2: SGHAT, FQNNGV. The CDR3 spells CASSSSGLAKLGTGELFF. The CDR3 region has the DNA TGTGCCAGCAGCTCCTCCGGACTAGCGAAGTTGGGCACCGGGGAGCTGTTTTTT. Supplemented by reference TRBV11-2 and TRBJ2-2, the full variable domain reads EAGVAQSPRYKIIEKRQSVAFWCNPISGHATLYWYQQILGQGPKLLIQFQNNGVVDDSQLPKDRFSAERLKGVDSTLKIQPAKLEDSAVYLCASSSSGLAKLGTGELFFGEGSRLTVL.

V is TRBV7-9 and J is TRBJ2-1, with D possibly being TRBD2 (7 bases). CDR1 is SEHNR, CDR2 FQNEAQ, per germline (reference sequence). The ends were cut back, 5 bases at V and 9 bases at J, with 17 bases in the middle. The CDR3 is 14 amino acids. Here the CDR3 reads CASSPPGGPSEQFF. DNA of the CDR3: TGTGCCAGCAGCCCCCCGGGGGGCCCCAGTGAGCAGTTCTTC.

The chain links TRBV18 to TRBJ2-1; 9 nucleotides match TRBD1. The CDR3 contains 13 residues. Looked up from germline, CDR1 is KGHSH and CDR2 is LQKENI. With V trimmed by 3 bases and J by 7 bases, 1 base remained unmatched. For the CDR3, the DNA is TGTGCCAGCTCACCCGGGACAGGGAATGAGCAGTTCTTC. As protein: CASSPGTGNEQFF. Full variable domain (outside the CDR3, taken from reference TRBV18 and TRBJ2-1): NAGVMQNPRHLVRRRGQEARLRCSPMKGHSHVYWYRQLPEEGLKFMVYLQKENIIDESGMPKERFSAEFPKEGPSILRIQQVVRGDSAAYFCASSPGTGNEQFFGPGTRLTVL.

V usage is TRBV10-3 and J usage is TRBJ1-3; D is ambiguous. The CDR3 totals 12 residues. CDR1 ENHRY and CDR2 SYGVKD come from the germline V gene. V was cut by 7 bases and J by 4 bases, with 8 bases left in between. The CDR3 DNA reads as TGTGCCATCATGGGCCTGGGAAACACCATATATTTT. The encoded protein is CAIMGLGNTIYF.

The genes are TRBV30 and TRBJ2-3; 10 bases agree with TRBD2. The germline V gene encodes CDR1 GTSNPN and CDR2 SVGIG (reference sequence). The CDR3 is 16 amino acids. Trimming cost V 5 bases and J 4 bases; bases outside gene matches: 12. DNA of the CDR3: TGTGCCTGGGGCACGGGTAGCGGGGGGCTGGCAGATACGCAGTATTTT. It specifies CAWGTGSGGLADTQYF.

The chain combines TRBV4-1 with TRBJ1-3; D is undetermined. In germline, CDR1 is MGHRA, CDR2 YSYEKL. The CDR3 consists of 17 residues. V dropped 8 bases and J dropped 0 bases, with 20 bases sitting between them. The CDR3 region has the DNA TGCGCCAGCCGGGAGGGTGGCGGGAGAGCCTCTGGAAACACCATATATTTT. Translation gives CASREGGGRASGNTIYF.

V usage is TRBV6-1 and J usage is TRBJ2-1, with a possible D match to TRBD2 (5 bases). With 8 bases removed from V and 7 bases from J, the gap between germline ends came to 21 bases. Germline assignment: CDR1 MNHNS and CDR2 SASEGT. The CDR3 covers 15 residues. CDR3 DNA: TGTGCCAGCGCTCCGGGCCGATCAACGGGGAATGAGCAGTTCTTC. This codes for CASAPGRSTGNEQFF.

The chain uses TRBV5-1 and TRBJ2-2, with 8 bases matching TRBD2. The CDR3 runs 16 residues. The V segment lost 4 bases and the J segment 5 bases; nucleotides outside the gene matches: 10. CDR1 and CDR2 (germline): SGHRS, YFSETQ. The CDR3, as DNA: TGCGCCAGCAGCCGACCCCGGGCTAGCGGGACCGGGGAGCTGTTTTTT. Its protein product is CASSRPRASGTGELFF.